The 9 T cell receptor beta chains given below trace back to one sample, sequenced in a study of shared clonotypes between healthy human individuals. Assay used: immunoSEQ multiplex PCR; TCRdb lists only in-frame clones, some missing. Here the sample spans over a million clones, around 97% being singletons. Sequencing used naive CD4+ T cells sorted from blood. Specified subset: CD45RA+ positively selected. Source of these receptors: a man aged 25 to 45 in good health.

The rearrangement links TRBV2 to TRBJ2-3; unclear D gene. Germline V lookup: CDR1 SNHLY, CDR2 FYNNEI. Trimming stripped 4 bases from V and 5 bases from J, with 10 bases between. The CDR3 loop spans 13 amino acids. This chain's CDR3 is CASSGQNKDTQYF. The CDR3, as DNA: TGTGCCAGCAGTGGTCAGAATAAAGATACGCAGTATTTT. The complete variable domain, with remaining parts taken from reference TRBV2 and TRBJ2-3, reads EPEVTQTPSHQVTQMGQEVILRCVPISNHLYFYWYRQILGQKVEFLVSFYNNEISEKSEIFDDQFSVERPDGSNFTLKIRSTKLEDSAMYFCASSGQNKDTQYFGPGTRLTVL.

The rearrangement joins TRBV6-5 to TRBJ2-7, with TRBD1 as a possible D gene (6 bases). Germline loops: CDR1 MNHEY, CDR2 SVGAGI. Trimming pared 7 bases from V and 3 bases from J, leaving 13 bases between. This CDR3 is 13 amino acids long. The CDR3 sequence is CASKGGLYYEQYF. DNA for the CDR3: TGTGCCAGCAAAGGGGGTCTCTACTACGAGCAGTACTTC.

V usage is TRBV6-1 and J usage is TRBJ1-4; D possibly corresponds to TRBD1 (5 bases). Germline loops: CDR1 MNHNS, CDR2 SASEGT. V lost 0 bases and J lost 6, with 11 bases in between. This CDR3 has 15 amino acids. CDR3 in amino acids: CASSEAWRGDEKLFF. For the CDR3, the DNA is TGTGCCAGCAGTGAAGCTTGGCGGGGGGATGAAAAACTGTTTTTT.

In DNA, the CDR3 is TGTGCCAGCAGTGAAGGGGTGGGAGGAAGGTATACTAATGAAAAACTGTTTTTT. This encodes CASSEGVGGRYTNEKLFF. The rearrangement joins TRBV6-1 to TRBJ1-4; unclear D gene. Germline lookup yields CDR1 MNHNS and CDR2 SASEGT. The CDR3 runs 18 residues. V lost 1 base, J lost 2 bases, and 17 bases lay in between.

The chain uses TRBV7-2 and TRBJ2-6, with D perhaps matching TRBD2 (5 bases). The V gene's germline CDR1 is SGHTA and CDR2 FQGNSA. V was pared by 0 bases and J by 1 base, with 25 bases between. The CDR3 has 22 amino acids. The CDR3 reads CASSLAYTPGLGVGSGANVLTF. The DNA of the CDR3 is TGTGCCAGCAGCTTAGCCTACACTCCGGGCCTCGGGGTGGGATCTGGGGCCAACGTCCTGACTTTC. Filled out from reference TRBV7-2 and TRBJ2-6, the complete variable domain reads GAGVSQSPSNKVTEKGKDVELRCDPISGHTALYWYRQSLGQGLEFLIYFQGNSAPDKSGLPSDRFSAERTGGSVSTLTIQRTQQEDSAVYLCASSLAYTPGLGVGSGANVLTFGAGSRLTVL.

V is TRBV5-1 and J is TRBJ2-1, with D perhaps assigned TRBD1 or TRBD2 (7 bases each). Trimming took 4 bases from V and 3 from J, leaving 17 bases between them. The CDR3 has 16 amino acids. The germline V gene encodes CDR1 SGHRS and CDR2 YFSETQ. The CDR3, as DNA: TGCGCCAGCAGCCCCCAGGGGGGGGCAAGCTACAATGAGCAGTTCTTC. Protein product: CASSPQGGASYNEQFF.

The chain links TRBV19 to TRBJ2-7; 10 bases map to TRBD2. CDR1 is LNHDA and CDR2 is SQIVND in the germline V gene (reference sequence). The CDR3 runs to 14 residues. J was trimmed by 4 bases and V by 5 bases; bases with no gene match: 5. The CDR3 reads CASSPLAGAYEQYF. The CDR3 DNA reads as TGTGCCAGTAGTCCGCTAGCGGGAGCTTACGAGCAGTACTTC.

The V call is TRBV19, the J call TRBJ2-1; 9 bases are shared with TRBD2. The CDR3 loop spans 15 amino acids. The germline CDR1 and CDR2 sequences are LNHDA and SQIVND (reference sequence). The junction had 8 bases not matched to a gene; V was cut back by 3 bases and J by 8 bases. This CDR3 reads CASSIWREGSDEQFF. The CDR3 bases are TGTGCCAGTAGTATTTGGCGGGAGGGCTCGGATGAGCAGTTCTTC.

This sequence joins TRBV29-1 and TRBJ1-5, with D possibly TRBD1 on 5 matching bases. V lost 1 base to trimming and J lost 7 bases, with 11 bases between them. The CDR3 runs 13 residues. Germline V gene lookup returns CDR1 SQVTM and CDR2 ANQGSEA. The CDR3 DNA reads as TGCAGCGTTGAAGTAGGGGCTGGGCAGCCCCAGCATTTT. Translating it yields CSVEVGAGQPQHF.